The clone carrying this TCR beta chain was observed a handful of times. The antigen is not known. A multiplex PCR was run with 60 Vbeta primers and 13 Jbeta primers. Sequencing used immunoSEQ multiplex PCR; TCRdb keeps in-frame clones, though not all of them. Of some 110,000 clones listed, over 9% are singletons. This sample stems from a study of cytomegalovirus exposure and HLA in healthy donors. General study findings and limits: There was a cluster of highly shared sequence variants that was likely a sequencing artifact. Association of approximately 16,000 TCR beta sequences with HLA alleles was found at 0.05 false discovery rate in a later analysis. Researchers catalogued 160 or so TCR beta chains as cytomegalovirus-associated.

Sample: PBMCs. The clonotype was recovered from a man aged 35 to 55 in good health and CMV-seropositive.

The CDR3 DNA sequence: TGTGCCAGCAGCATCCGACAGGGCGGAATCACAGATACGCAGTATTTT. It specifies CASSIRQGGITDTQYF. The rearrangement links TRBV5-4 to TRBJ2-3; 7 bases map to TRBD1. CDR1 SGHNT and CDR2 YYREEE come from the germline V gene (reference sequence). J was trimmed by 2 bases and V by 4 bases; bases with no gene match: 10. CDR3 size: 16 residues.